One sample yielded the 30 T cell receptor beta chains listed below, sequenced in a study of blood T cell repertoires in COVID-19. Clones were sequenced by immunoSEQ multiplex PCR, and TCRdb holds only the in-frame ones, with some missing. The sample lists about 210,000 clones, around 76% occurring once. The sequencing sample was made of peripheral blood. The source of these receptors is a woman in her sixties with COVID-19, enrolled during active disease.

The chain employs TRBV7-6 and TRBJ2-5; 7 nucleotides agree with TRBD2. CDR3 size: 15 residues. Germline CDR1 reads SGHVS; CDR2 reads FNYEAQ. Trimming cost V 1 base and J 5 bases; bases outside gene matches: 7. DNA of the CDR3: TGTGCCAGCAGCTTAGTTGGCGGGGGATCGGAGACCCAGTACTTC. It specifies CASSLVGGGSETQYF.

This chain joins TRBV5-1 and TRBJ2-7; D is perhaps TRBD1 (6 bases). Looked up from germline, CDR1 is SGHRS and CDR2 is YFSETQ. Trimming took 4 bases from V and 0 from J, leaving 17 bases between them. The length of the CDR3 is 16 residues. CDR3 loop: CASSPIDRSLSYEQYF. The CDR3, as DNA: TGCGCCAGCAGCCCCATTGACAGGTCCCTCTCCTACGAGCAGTACTTC. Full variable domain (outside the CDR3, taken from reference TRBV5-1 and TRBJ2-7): KAGVTQTPRYLIKTRGQQVTLSCSPISGHRSVSWYQQTPGQGLQFLFEYFSETQRNKGNFPGRFSGRQFSNSRSEMNVSTLELGDSALYLCASSPIDRSLSYEQYFGPGTRLTVT.

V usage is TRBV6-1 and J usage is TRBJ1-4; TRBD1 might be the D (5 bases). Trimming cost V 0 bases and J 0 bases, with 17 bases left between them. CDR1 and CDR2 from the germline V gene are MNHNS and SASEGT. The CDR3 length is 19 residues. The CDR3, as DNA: TGTGCCAGCAGTGAAGCGGAAACGCAGGGATGGGCAACTAATGAAAAACTGTTTTTT. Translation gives CASSEAETQGWATNEKLFF.

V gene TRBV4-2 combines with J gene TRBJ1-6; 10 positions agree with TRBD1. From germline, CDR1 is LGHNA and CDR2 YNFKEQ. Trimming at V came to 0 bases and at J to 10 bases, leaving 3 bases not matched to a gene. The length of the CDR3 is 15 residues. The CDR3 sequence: CASSQDTTGGSPLHF. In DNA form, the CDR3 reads TGTGCCAGCAGCCAAGATACGACAGGGGGCTCACCCCTCCACTTT.

This CDR3 is CASSSRVTEAFF. The CDR3, as DNA: TGTGCCAGCAGCTCGAGAGTAACTGAAGCTTTCTTT. The genes are TRBV5-8 and TRBJ1-1; D call uncertain. This CDR3 is 12 amino acids long. V was trimmed by 3 bases and J by 5 bases, leaving 8 bases between them. In germline, CDR1 is SGHTS, CDR2 YDEGEE.

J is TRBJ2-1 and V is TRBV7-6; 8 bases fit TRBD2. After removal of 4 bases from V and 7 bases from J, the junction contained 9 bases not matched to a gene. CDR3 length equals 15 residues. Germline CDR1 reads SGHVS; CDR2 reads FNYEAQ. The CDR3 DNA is TGTGCCAGCAGCTGGGAGATAGCGGGGCCGAATGAGCAGTTCTTC. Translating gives CASSWEIAGPNEQFF.

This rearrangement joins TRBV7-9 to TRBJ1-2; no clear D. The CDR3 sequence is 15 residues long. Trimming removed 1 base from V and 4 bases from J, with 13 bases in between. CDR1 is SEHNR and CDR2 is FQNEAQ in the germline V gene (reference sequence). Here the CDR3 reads CASSLEAGEGYGYTF. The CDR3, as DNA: TGTGCCAGCAGCTTAGAAGCCGGGGAGGGCTATGGCTACACCTTC.

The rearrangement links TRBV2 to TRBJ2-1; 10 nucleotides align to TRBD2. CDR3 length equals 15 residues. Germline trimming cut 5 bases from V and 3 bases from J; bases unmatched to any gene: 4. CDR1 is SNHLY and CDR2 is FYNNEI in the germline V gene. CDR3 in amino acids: CASSPLAGNYNEQFF. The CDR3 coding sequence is TGTGCCAGCAGTCCACTAGCGGGGAACTACAATGAGCAGTTCTTC.

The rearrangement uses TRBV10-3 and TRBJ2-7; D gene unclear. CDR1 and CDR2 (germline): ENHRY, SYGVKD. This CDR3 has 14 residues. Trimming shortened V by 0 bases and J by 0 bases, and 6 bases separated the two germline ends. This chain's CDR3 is CAISESLSSYEQYV. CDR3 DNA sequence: TGTGCCATCAGTGAGTCGCTCAGCTCCTACGAGCAGTACGTC.

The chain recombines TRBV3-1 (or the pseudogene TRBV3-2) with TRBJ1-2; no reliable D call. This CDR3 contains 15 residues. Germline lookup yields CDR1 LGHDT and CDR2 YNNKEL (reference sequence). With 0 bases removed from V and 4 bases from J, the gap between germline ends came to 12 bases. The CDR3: CASSQDMSGSYGYTF. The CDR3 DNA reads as TGTGCCAGCAGCCAAGATATGTCGGGGAGCTATGGCTACACCTTC.

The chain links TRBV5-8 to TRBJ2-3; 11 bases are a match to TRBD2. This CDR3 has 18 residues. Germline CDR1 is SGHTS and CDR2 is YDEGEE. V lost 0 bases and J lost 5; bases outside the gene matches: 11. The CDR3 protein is CASSLVLAGGYTGDTQYF. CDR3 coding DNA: TGTGCCAGCAGCTTGGTTCTAGCGGGAGGATATACGGGAGATACGCAGTATTTT.

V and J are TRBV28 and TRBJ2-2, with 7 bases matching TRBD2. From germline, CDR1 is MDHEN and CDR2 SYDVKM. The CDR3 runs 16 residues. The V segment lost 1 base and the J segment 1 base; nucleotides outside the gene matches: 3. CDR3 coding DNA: TGTGCCAGCAGTTTATTGCTAGCGGAGAACACCGGGGAGCTGTTTTTT. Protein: CASSLLLAENTGELFF.

The CDR3 coding sequence is TGTGCCAGCACCCCTGGAAGGAGGGAGGGCCCCACCGGGGAGCTGTTTTTT. It codes for CASTPGRREGPTGELFF. V and J are TRBV6-2 or TRBV6-3 and TRBJ2-2; 7 bases align to TRBD2. Germline trimming cut 7 bases from V and 4 bases from J; bases unmatched to any gene: 15. Germline V CDR1 and CDR2: MNHEY, SVGEGT. This CDR3 comprises 17 residues.

The CDR3 DNA is TGTGCCACTTCGTCGGGACTTTACACCGGGGAGCTGTTTTTT. This sequence encodes CATSSGLYTGELFF. The chain recombines TRBV6-4 with TRBJ2-2; TRBD2 is a possible D gene (6 bases). The V gene lost 10 bases and the J gene lost 3 bases, with 15 bases spanning the gap. Germline V CDR1 and CDR2: MRHNA, SNTAGT. There are 14 residues in the CDR3.

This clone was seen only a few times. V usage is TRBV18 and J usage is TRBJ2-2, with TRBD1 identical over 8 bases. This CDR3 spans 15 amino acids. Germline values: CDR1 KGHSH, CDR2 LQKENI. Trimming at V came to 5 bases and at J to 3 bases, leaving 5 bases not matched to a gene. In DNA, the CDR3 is TGTGCCAGCTCATCACGGACAGGGTACACCGGGGAGCTGTTTTTT. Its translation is CASSSRTGYTGELFF.

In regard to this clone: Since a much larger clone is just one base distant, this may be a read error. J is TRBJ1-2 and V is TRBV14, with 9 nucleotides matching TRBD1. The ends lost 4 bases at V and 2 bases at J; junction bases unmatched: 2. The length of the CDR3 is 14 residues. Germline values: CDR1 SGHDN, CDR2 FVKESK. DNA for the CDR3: TGTGCCAGCAGCCGGGGACAGGGAAACTATGGCTACACCTTC. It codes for CASSRGQGNYGYTF.

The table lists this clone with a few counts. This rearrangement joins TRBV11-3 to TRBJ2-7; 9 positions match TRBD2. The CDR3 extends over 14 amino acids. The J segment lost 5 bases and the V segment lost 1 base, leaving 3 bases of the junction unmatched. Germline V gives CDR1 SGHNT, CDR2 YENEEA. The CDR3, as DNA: TGTGCCAGCAGCTTAGGTAGCGGGAGCGACGAGCAGTACTTC. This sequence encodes CASSLGSGSDEQYF.

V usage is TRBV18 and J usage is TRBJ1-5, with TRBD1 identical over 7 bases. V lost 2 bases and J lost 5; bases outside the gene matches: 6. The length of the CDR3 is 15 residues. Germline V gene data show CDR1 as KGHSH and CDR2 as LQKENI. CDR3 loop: CASSPMNRGHQPQHF. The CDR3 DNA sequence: TGTGCCAGCTCACCAATGAACAGGGGCCATCAGCCCCAGCATTTT.

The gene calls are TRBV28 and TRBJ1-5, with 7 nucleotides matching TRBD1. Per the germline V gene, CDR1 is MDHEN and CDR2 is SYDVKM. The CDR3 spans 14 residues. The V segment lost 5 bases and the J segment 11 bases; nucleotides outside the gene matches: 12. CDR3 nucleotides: TGTGCCAGCAGTCCCCGGACAGGTCGGAGAGCCCAGCATTTT. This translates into CASSPRTGRRAQHF.

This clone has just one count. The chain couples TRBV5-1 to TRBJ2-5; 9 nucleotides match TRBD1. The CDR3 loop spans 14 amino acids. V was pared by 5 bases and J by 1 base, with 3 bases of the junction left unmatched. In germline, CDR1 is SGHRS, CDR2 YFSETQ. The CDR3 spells CASRETGGQETQYF. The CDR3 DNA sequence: TGCGCCAGCAGGGAGACAGGGGGCCAAGAGACCCAGTACTTC.

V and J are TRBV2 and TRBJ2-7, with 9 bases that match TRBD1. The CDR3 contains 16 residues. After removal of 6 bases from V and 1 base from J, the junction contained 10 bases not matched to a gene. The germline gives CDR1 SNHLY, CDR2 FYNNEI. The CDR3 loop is CASRAPGQGTSYEQYF. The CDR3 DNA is TGTGCCAGCAGAGCCCCAGGACAGGGGACATCCTACGAGCAGTACTTC.

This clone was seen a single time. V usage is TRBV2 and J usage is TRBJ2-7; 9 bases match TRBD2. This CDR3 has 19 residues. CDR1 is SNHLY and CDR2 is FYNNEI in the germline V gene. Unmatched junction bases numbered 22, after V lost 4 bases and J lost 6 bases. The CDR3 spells CASSASPWGQGTSNGEQYF. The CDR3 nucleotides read TGTGCCAGCAGTGCCTCTCCTTGGGGTCAAGGGACTAGCAACGGCGAGCAGTACTTC.

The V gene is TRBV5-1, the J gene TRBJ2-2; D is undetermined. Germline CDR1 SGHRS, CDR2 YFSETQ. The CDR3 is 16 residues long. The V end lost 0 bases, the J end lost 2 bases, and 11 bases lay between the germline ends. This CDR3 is CASSLGASKNTGELFF. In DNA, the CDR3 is TGCGCCAGCAGCTTGGGTGCCAGTAAAAACACCGGGGAGCTGTTTTTT.

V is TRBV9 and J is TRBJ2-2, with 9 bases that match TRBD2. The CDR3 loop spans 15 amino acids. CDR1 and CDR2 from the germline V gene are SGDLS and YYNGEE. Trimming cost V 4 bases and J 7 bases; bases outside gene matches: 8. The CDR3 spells CASSPTSGRDGELFF. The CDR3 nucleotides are TGTGCCAGCAGCCCTACTAGCGGGCGGGACGGGGAGCTGTTTTTT.

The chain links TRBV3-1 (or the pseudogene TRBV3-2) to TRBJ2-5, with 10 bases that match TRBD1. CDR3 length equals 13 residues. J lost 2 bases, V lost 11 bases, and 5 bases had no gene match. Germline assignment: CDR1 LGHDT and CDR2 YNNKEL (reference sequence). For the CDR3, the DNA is TGTGCCGCGGGACAGGGGAGTCAAGAGACCCAGTACTTC. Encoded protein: CAAGQGSQETQYF.

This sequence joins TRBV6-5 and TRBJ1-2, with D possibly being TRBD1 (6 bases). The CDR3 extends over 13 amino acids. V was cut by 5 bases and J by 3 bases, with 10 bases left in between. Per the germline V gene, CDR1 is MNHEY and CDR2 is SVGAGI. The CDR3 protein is CASSLGQHYGYTF. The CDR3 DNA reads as TGTGCCAGCAGTCTCGGACAGCACTATGGCTACACCTTC.

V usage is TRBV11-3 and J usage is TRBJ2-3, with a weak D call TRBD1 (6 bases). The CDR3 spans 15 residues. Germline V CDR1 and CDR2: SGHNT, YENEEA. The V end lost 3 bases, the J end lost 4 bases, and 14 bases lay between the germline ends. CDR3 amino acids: CASSFSGQQADTQYF. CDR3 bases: TGTGCCAGCAGCTTTTCTGGACAGCAAGCAGATACGCAGTATTTT.

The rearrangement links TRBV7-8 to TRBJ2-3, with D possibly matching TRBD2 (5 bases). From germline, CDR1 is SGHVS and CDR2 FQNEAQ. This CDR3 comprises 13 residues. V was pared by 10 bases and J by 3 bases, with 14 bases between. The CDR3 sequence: CATPGKETDTQYF. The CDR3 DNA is TGTGCCACCCCCGGGAAAGAAACAGATACGCAGTATTTT. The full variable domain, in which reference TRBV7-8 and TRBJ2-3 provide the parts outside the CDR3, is GAGVSQSPRYKVAKRGQDVALRCDPISGHVSLFWYQQALGQGPEFLTYFQNEAQLDKSGLPSDRFFAERPEGSVSTLKIQRTQQEDSAVYLCATPGKETDTQYFGPGTRLTVL.

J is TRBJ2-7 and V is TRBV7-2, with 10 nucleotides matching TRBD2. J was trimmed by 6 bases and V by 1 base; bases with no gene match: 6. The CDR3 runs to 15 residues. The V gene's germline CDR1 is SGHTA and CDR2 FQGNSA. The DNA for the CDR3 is TGTGCCAGCAGCTTAGGGGGCAGCGGGAGGGGCGAGCAGTACTTC. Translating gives CASSLGGSGRGEQYF.

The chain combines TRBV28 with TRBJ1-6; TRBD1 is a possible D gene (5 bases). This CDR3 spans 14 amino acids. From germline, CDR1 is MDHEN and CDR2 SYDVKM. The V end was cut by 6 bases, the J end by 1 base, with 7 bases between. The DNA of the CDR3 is TGTGCCAGCAGGCCAGGGTCCTATAATTCACCCCTCCACTTT. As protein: CASRPGSYNSPLHF.